These 27 T cell receptor beta chains were all obtained from the same sample, sequenced in a study of response to subunit inactivated influenza vaccine. TCRdb re-analysed the RT-PCR reads in MiXCR, keeping a single row per CDR3 protein. The table lists around 480,000 distinct CDR3 sequences, approximately 9.9% of them singletons, with approximately 12% in the top ten. Here the sequenced sample was PBMCs from blood, taken about 6 weeks after vaccination. Source of these receptors: a man in his fifties or sixties who received an inactivated influenza vaccine.

This clonotype was recorded a few times. The genes are TRBV20-1 and TRBJ1-5; maybe TRBD1 (5 bases). From germline, CDR1 is DFQATT and CDR2 SNEGSKA (reference sequence). Trimming took 6 bases from V and 2 from J, leaving 11 bases between them. The CDR3 loop spans 13 amino acids. CDR3 nucleotides: TGCAGTGCGATCGGGACTCGCAATCAGCCCCAGCATTTT. It is translated as CSAIGTRNQPQHF.

The V and J genes are TRBV20-1 and TRBJ2-2, with D tentatively TRBD2 (6 bases). From germline, CDR1 is DFQATT and CDR2 SNEGSKA (reference sequence). Trimming shortened V by 3 bases and J by 2 bases, and 22 bases separated the two germline ends. The CDR3 is made up of 18 amino acids. The CDR3 is CSARVFGVGGFNTGELFF. The DNA for the CDR3 is TGCAGTGCTAGGGTTTTCGGTGTTGGGGGGTTTAACACCGGGGAGCTGTTTTTT.

The sample holds a few counts of this clonotype. The V gene is TRBV7-6, the J gene TRBJ2-3; maybe TRBD1 (7 bases). Germline CDR1 reads SGHVS; CDR2 reads FNYEAQ. The length of the CDR3 is 16 residues. V lost 1 base to trimming and J lost 3 bases, with 14 bases between them. CDR3 residues: CASSLVSGGLTDTQYF. The CDR3 region has the DNA TGTGCCAGCAGCTTAGTATCAGGGGGGCTTACAGATACGCAGTATTTT.

The table lists this clonotype with many counts. The chain couples TRBV12-3 or TRBV12-4 to TRBJ2-3; possible D gene TRBD2, 5 bases. The CDR3 contains 14 residues. V gave up 6 bases and J gave up 1 base, with 11 bases separating them. CDR3 protein: CASSSIGGTDTQYF. In DNA, the CDR3 is TGTGCCAGCAGCAGTATCGGGGGCACAGATACGCAGTATTTT.

This chain links TRBV5-1 with TRBJ1-4; possible D gene TRBD1, 6 bases. Between the trimmed V and J ends, which lost 2 bases and 1 base, there was a span of 15 bases. Germline V lookup: CDR1 SGHRS, CDR2 YFSETQ. The CDR3 totals 17 residues. The CDR3, as DNA: TGCGCCAGCAGCTTCAGGACAAGGGGGATAACTAATGAAAAACTGTTTTTT. This translates into CASSFRTRGITNEKLFF.

This clonotype was counted only a few times. The V call is TRBV7-2, the J call TRBJ2-7; 7 bases agree with TRBD2. Germline CDR1 is SGHTA and CDR2 is FQGNSA. V was pared by 6 bases and J by 0 bases, with 8 bases of the junction left unmatched. The CDR3 is 15 amino acids. The CDR3 loop is CASSSSRTSSYEQYF. CDR3 in DNA: TGTGCCAGCAGTTCATCCCGGACTAGCTCCTACGAGCAGTACTTC.

This clonotype was detected a few times. This rearrangement joins TRBV7-7 to TRBJ2-3; 7 bases line up with TRBD2. The CDR3 covers 15 residues. CDR1 SSHAT and CDR2 FNYEAQ come from the germline V gene (reference sequence). J was trimmed by 6 bases and V by 1 base; bases with no gene match: 7. CDR3 nucleotide sequence: TGTGCCAGCAGCTTAGACGGCGGGAGAAGTGATACGCAGTATTTT. Its translation is CASSLDGGRSDTQYF.

This clonotype has ten or more counts. The chain joins TRBV20-1 to TRBJ1-2; D is uncertain. The CDR3 loop spans 14 amino acids. Germline loops: CDR1 DFQATT, CDR2 SNEGSKA (reference sequence). The V end lost 3 bases, the J end lost 4 bases, and 15 bases lay between the germline ends. The CDR3 reads CSASRGRGFYGYTF. The CDR3 DNA reads TGCAGTGCTAGCCGCGGCAGAGGGTTCTATGGCTACACCTTC.

This clonotype has a handful of counts. The rearrangement joins TRBV29-1 to TRBJ1-2, with D tentatively TRBD1 (5 bases). There are 15 residues in the CDR3. Germline V gives CDR1 SQVTM, CDR2 ANQGSEA. Trimming removed 6 bases from V and 6 bases from J, with 23 bases in between. In nucleotides, the CDR3 is TGCAGCGTCGCTACGTCCAGGGCAGGGATGGATGGCTACACCTTC. Translation gives CSVATSRAGMDGYTF.

The rearrangement links TRBV4-2 to TRBJ2-5; D gene uncertain. The CDR3 loop spans 17 amino acids. Germline V lookup: CDR1 LGHNA, CDR2 YNFKEQ. Trimming shortened V by 1 base and J by 1 base, and 16 bases separated the two germline ends. The CDR3 DNA sequence: TGTGCCAGCAGCCAAGCCACTTTCGCCGACGGCCAAGAGACCCAGTACTTC. Protein product: CASSQATFADGQETQYF.

The chain couples TRBV6-1 to TRBJ1-4, with D possibly being TRBD1 (5 bases). CDR3 length: 13 residues. V lost 2 bases and J 7 bases, leaving 8 bases between the germline ends. Germline V gives CDR1 MNHNS, CDR2 SASEGT. CDR3 sequence: CASSERDGEKLFF. The DNA of the CDR3 is TGTGCCAGCAGTGAAAGGGACGGTGAAAAACTGTTTTTT.

In its sample, this clonotype was seen a few times. This chain links TRBV30 with TRBJ2-2; D is unclear. The length of the CDR3 is 16 residues. Per the germline V gene, CDR1 is GTSNPN and CDR2 is SVGIG (reference sequence). Between the trimmed V and J ends, which lost 0 bases and 1 base, there was a span of 12 bases. This CDR3 is CAWSVHYTLNTGELFF. CDR3 DNA: TGTGCCTGGAGTGTACATTACACCTTGAACACCGGGGAGCTGTTTTTT. Full variable domain (outside the CDR3, taken from reference TRBV30 and TRBJ2-2): SQTIHQWPATLVQPVGSPLSLECTVEGTSNPNLYWYRQAAGRGLQLLFYSVGIGQISSEVPQNLSASRPQDRQFILSSKKLLLSDSGFYLCAWSVHYTLNTGELFFGEGSRLTVL.

This chain joins TRBV20-1 and TRBJ2-5, with D possibly TRBD2 on 5 matching bases. V was clipped by 6 bases and J by 5 bases, with 16 bases between them. This CDR3 spans 13 amino acids. CDR1 DFQATT and CDR2 SNEGSKA come from the germline V gene (reference sequence). The CDR3 DNA follows: TGCAGTGCGACCCGGGCCCGAGGGGAGACCCAGTACTTC. Translation: CSATRARGETQYF.

The V call is TRBV4-1, the J call TRBJ2-7; D unresolved. Deletions cut 0 bases from V and 4 bases from J, with 13 bases between. The CDR3 loop spans 15 amino acids. Per germline, CDR1 MGHRA and CDR2 YSYEKL. CDR3 in DNA: TGCGCCAGCAGCCAAGAAACGGCCAGGTTATACGAGCAGTACTTC. It specifies CASSQETARLYEQYF.

This clonotype was counted a few times. J is TRBJ1-1 and V is TRBV11-2; maybe TRBD1 (5 bases). The CDR3 has 14 amino acids. The ends were cut back, 1 base at V and 4 bases at J, with 10 bases in the middle. CDR1 is SGHAT, CDR2 FQNNGV, per germline. CDR3 in amino acids: CASSLGGGLTEAFF. CDR3 DNA sequence: TGTGCCAGCAGCTTAGGTGGGGGACTCACTGAAGCTTTCTTT.

This clonotype was seen only a few times. For the CDR3, the DNA is TGTGCCAGCAGCCAAGCCGGACTAGCGGGGAACTACAATGAGCAGTTCTTC. Translated, it gives CASSQAGLAGNYNEQFF. V usage is TRBV3-1 and J usage is TRBJ2-1; 12 bases fit TRBD2. There are 17 residues in the CDR3. The germline V gene has CDR1 LGHDT and CDR2 YNNKEL (reference sequence). V lost 1 base and J lost 3; bases outside the gene matches: 4.

This clonotype was recorded a few times. This sequence joins TRBV7-9 and TRBJ1-1, with D unresolved. The germline V and J ends were trimmed by 6 bases and 1 base, with 9 bases remaining between them. This CDR3 comprises 13 residues. Germline CDR1 is SEHNR and CDR2 is FQNEAQ (reference sequence). The DNA of the CDR3 is TGTGCCAGCAGTCCCGACGCGAACACTGAAGCTTTCTTT. Translated: CASSPDANTEAFF.

About this clonotype: This may be a read error: a much more frequent sequence differs by one nucleotide. This chain uses TRBV7-9 with TRBJ2-3, with unresolved D. Trimming shortened V by 3 bases and J by 5 bases, and 12 bases separated the two germline ends. CDR3 size: 14 residues. Per the germline V gene, CDR1 is SEHNR and CDR2 is FQNEAQ (reference sequence). CDR3 nucleotides: TGTGCCAGCAGCTTCGGATCGTCTGTAGATACGCAGTATTTT. Its protein product is CASSFGSSVDTQYF.

The CDR3 DNA is TGCAGCGTTCTACTACCGGGCAATGAGCAGTTCTTC. It encodes CSVLLPGNEQFF. V gene TRBV29-1 combines with J gene TRBJ2-1; D ambiguous. Trimming took 5 bases from V and 6 from J, leaving 11 bases between them. Per germline, CDR1 SQVTM and CDR2 ANQGSEA. This CDR3 is built from 12 residues.

This sequence joins TRBV5-1 and TRBJ2-7; D is unclear. CDR1 and CDR2 (germline): SGHRS, YFSETQ. The CDR3 is 16 amino acids. With 4 bases removed from V and 2 bases from J, the gap between germline ends came to 19 bases. CDR3 residues: CASSLAVGNSPYEQYF. DNA of the CDR3: TGCGCCAGCAGCCTTGCGGTCGGTAATTCTCCCTACGAGCAGTACTTC.

The rearrangement links TRBV11-2 to TRBJ2-2; TRBD2 aligns across 10 bases. The length of the CDR3 is 17 residues. From germline, CDR1 is SGHAT and CDR2 FQNNGV. Trimming cost V 1 base and J 3 bases; bases outside gene matches: 5. CDR3: CASSLGRTSGHTGELFF. CDR3 sequence (DNA): TGTGCCAGCAGCTTAGGTAGGACTAGCGGACACACCGGGGAGCTGTTTTTT.

The V call is TRBV11-2, the J call TRBJ2-3; 8 bases are shared with TRBD1. CDR3 length: 16 residues. J was trimmed by 14 bases and V by 5 bases; bases with no gene match: 21. CDR1 and CDR2 from the germline V gene are SGHAT and FQNNGV. CDR3 in amino acids: CASSPPGQGQSSVRYF. The CDR3 coding sequence is TGTGCCAGCAGCCCCCCTGGACAGGGCCAATCGTCGGTACGGTATTTT. The full variable domain, its missing parts supplied by reference TRBV11-2 and TRBJ2-3, is EAGVAQSPRYKIIEKRQSVAFWCNPISGHATLYWYQQILGQGPKLLIQFQNNGVVDDSQLPKDRFSAERLKGVDSTLKIQPAKLEDSAVYLCASSPPGQGQSSVRYFGPGTRLTVL.

The chain employs TRBV5-1 and TRBJ2-7, with TRBD1 identical over 10 bases. Germline values: CDR1 SGHRS, CDR2 YFSETQ. With V trimmed by 4 bases and J by 0 bases, 4 bases remained unmatched. The CDR3 extends over 15 amino acids. CDR3 in DNA: TGCGCCAGCAGCCAGGGACAGGGGACCTCCTACGAGCAGTACTTC. This translates into CASSQGQGTSYEQYF.

This clonotype was seen more than once but under ten times. The chain is built from TRBV7-2 and TRBJ2-2, with 12 bases fitting TRBD2. The CDR3 loop spans 18 amino acids. The junction had 7 bases not matched to a gene; V was cut back by 0 bases and J by 5 bases. CDR1 SGHTA and CDR2 FQGNSA come from the germline V gene. CDR3 DNA sequence: TGTGCCAGCAGCTTAGCGGGACTAGCGGGTTCCTTAACCGGGGAGCTGTTTTTT. Translated, it gives CASSLAGLAGSLTGELFF.

The sample holds many counts of this clonotype. The chain recombines TRBV20-1 with TRBJ2-5; D might be TRBD2 (6 bases). This CDR3 is built from 14 residues. Germline assignment: CDR1 DFQATT and CDR2 SNEGSKA (reference sequence). V lost 7 bases and J lost 4, with 19 bases in between. CDR3 amino acids: CSVLTSFGPETQYF. DNA for the CDR3: TGCAGTGTTTTGACTAGTTTCGGCCCAGAGACCCAGTACTTC.

This clonotype was recorded many times. The chain links TRBV6-1 to TRBJ1-1; 7 nucleotides match TRBD1. Germline values: CDR1 MNHNS, CDR2 SASEGT. V shed 9 bases, J shed 0 bases, and the junction held 4 bases outside the gene matches. CDR3 length: 13 residues. Here the CDR3 reads CASRDSLNTEAFF. The CDR3 coding sequence is TGTGCCAGTCGGGACAGTTTGAACACTGAAGCTTTCTTT.

This clonotype showed up just a few times. The chain links TRBV6-5 to TRBJ1-1; D is unclear. Germline loops: CDR1 MNHEY, CDR2 SVGAGI. The CDR3 has 14 amino acids. V was trimmed by 4 bases and J by 2 bases, leaving 11 bases between them. The CDR3 loop reads CASSSATPNTEAFF. The CDR3 DNA sequence: TGTGCCAGCAGTTCCGCGACACCCAACACTGAAGCTTTCTTT.